Below, 23 T cell receptor beta chains from the same sample are listed, as sequenced in a study of cytomegalovirus exposure and HLA in healthy donors. The PCR used 60 Vbeta and 13 Jbeta primers. Assay: immunoSEQ multiplex PCR; the TCRdb copy retains only in-frame clones and omits some. The sample holds about 240,000 clones, around 78% seen once. Sequenced material: PBMCs. All receptors come from a boy aged 5-17 years in good health and CMV-seronegative.

The V and J genes are TRBV11-3 and TRBJ2-2; 10 bases align to TRBD1. With V trimmed by 3 bases and J by 2 bases, 9 bases remained unmatched. The CDR3 has 18 residues. Germline V gives CDR1 SGHNT, CDR2 YENEEA. The chain's CDR3 is CASSLGDRGVRNTGELFF. As DNA, the CDR3 is TGTGCCAGCAGCTTGGGGGACAGGGGAGTCAGAAACACCGGGGAGCTGTTTTTT.

The chain has TRBV11-2 and TRBJ1-2; D is undetermined. The germline gives CDR1 SGHAT, CDR2 FQNNGV. V lost 1 base and J lost 8, with 11 bases in between. CDR3 size: 13 residues. The CDR3, as DNA: TGTGCCAGCAGCTTAGGAGGCCCAAGGGGCTACACCTTC. This sequence encodes CASSLGGPRGYTF.

CDR3 loop: CATGGPAGDTGELFF. The DNA for the CDR3 is TGTGCCACTGGGGGGCCAGCGGGAGACACCGGGGAGCTGTTTTTT. The chain joins TRBV19 to TRBJ2-2; 8 nucleotides match TRBD2. The V gene end was trimmed by 10 bases and the J gene end by 3 bases; junction bases not matched to a gene: 10. This CDR3 spans 15 amino acids. Germline CDR1 LNHDA, CDR2 SQIVND (reference sequence).

The chain carries TRBV11-2 and TRBJ1-1, with TRBD1 matching 10 bases. Looked up from germline, CDR1 is SGHAT and CDR2 is FQNNGV. The V segment lost 3 bases and the J segment 0 bases; nucleotides outside the gene matches: 7. This CDR3 has 17 residues. In DNA form, the CDR3 reads TGTGCCAGCAGCTTTGGGACAGGGGCCTCTATGAACACTGAAGCTTTCTTT. This encodes CASSFGTGASMNTEAFF.

In this sample, this clone turned up once. The chain is built from TRBV9 and TRBJ1-1; perhaps TRBD1 as D (6 bases). The length of the CDR3 is 12 residues. Trimming removed 3 bases at V and 4 bases at J, with 7 bases between. Germline CDR1 reads SGDLS; CDR2 reads YYNGEE. Here the CDR3 DNA reads TGTGCCAGCAGCGCCAGGGGCACTGAAGCTTTCTTT. Its translation is CASSARGTEAFF.

The chain employs TRBV2 and TRBJ1-2, with D unresolved. The CDR3 is 13 residues long. Germline V lookup: CDR1 SNHLY, CDR2 FYNNEI. Trimming took off 5 bases at V and 8 bases at J, with 15 bases between the two ends. The CDR3 loop reads CASSPVLALGYTF. The CDR3 coding sequence is TGTGCCAGCAGTCCCGTTTTGGCCTTGGGCTACACCTTC.

This chain uses TRBV13 with TRBJ2-7, with 12 bases fitting TRBD2. This CDR3 comprises 17 residues. V dropped 5 bases and J dropped 0; count of bases not matched to a gene: 8. Germline assignment: CDR1 PRHDT and CDR2 FYEKMQ (reference sequence). This chain's CDR3 is CASSGGPGLAGSYEQYF. CDR3 coding DNA: TGTGCCAGCAGCGGAGGACCGGGACTAGCGGGCTCCTACGAGCAGTACTTC. Drawing the rest from reference TRBV13 and TRBJ2-7, the complete variable domain is AAGVIQSPRHLIKEKRETATLKCYPIPRHDTVYWYQQGPGQDPQFLISFYEKMQSDKGSIPDRFSAQQFSDYHSELNMSSLELGDSALYFCASSGGPGLAGSYEQYFGPGTRLTVT.

The chain couples TRBV5-1 to TRBJ1-1; the D is unclear. The CDR3 loop spans 13 amino acids. With 2 bases removed from V and 3 bases from J, the gap between germline ends came to 8 bases. Germline CDR1 reads SGHRS; CDR2 reads YFSETQ. CDR3 DNA: TGCGCCAGCAGCTTCGAATCGGACACTGAAGCTTTCTTT. This codes for CASSFESDTEAFF.

The chain has TRBV18 and TRBJ1-1, with a tentative D call TRBD1 (6 bases). CDR1 and CDR2 from the germline V gene are KGHSH and LQKENI. Trimming removed 6 bases from V and 4 bases from J, with 18 bases in between. The CDR3 has 15 amino acids. CDR3 sequence (DNA): TGTGCCAGCTCTCGTACTGGGGGCGCGGGCACTGAAGCTTTCTTT. Its protein product is CASSRTGGAGTEAFF.

V is TRBV19 and J is TRBJ1-5, with D possibly TRBD1 on 6 matching bases. CDR3 length equals 15 residues. V dropped 1 base and J dropped 3 bases, with 10 bases sitting between them. Per germline, CDR1 LNHDA and CDR2 SQIVND (reference sequence). CDR3 bases: TGTGCCAGTAGTATAGCTCAGGGGCCCAATCAGCCCCAGCATTTT. It translates to CASSIAQGPNQPQHF.

V is TRBV5-1 and J is TRBJ2-1; 9 positions agree with TRBD2. Per the germline V gene, CDR1 is SGHRS and CDR2 is YFSETQ. The trim removed 5 bases at V and 4 bases at J, leaving 4 bases unmatched. There are 14 residues in the CDR3. This CDR3 reads CASRWAGGYNEQFF. CDR3 coding DNA: TGCGCCAGCAGGTGGGCGGGGGGGTACAATGAGCAGTTCTTC.

This rearrangement joins TRBV27 to TRBJ1-5, with TRBD1 matching 9 bases. The trim removed 4 bases at V and 3 bases at J, leaving 16 bases unmatched. Germline-derived CDR1 and CDR2 are MNHEY and SMNVEV (reference sequence). This CDR3 is built from 19 residues. The CDR3 nucleotides are TGTGCCAGCAGTTGGTCCCCGGGACAGGGTGCGGGGGACAATCAGCCCCAGCATTTT. It is translated as CASSWSPGQGAGDNQPQHF.

CDR3 residues: CASSPHNINYGYTF. DNA for the CDR3: TGTGCCAGCAGCCCTCACAATATTAACTATGGCTACACCTTC. V and J are TRBV14 and TRBJ1-2; D uncertain. There are 14 residues in the CDR3. Trimming removed 4 bases from V and 1 base from J, with 10 bases in between. Per the germline V gene, CDR1 is SGHDN and CDR2 is FVKESK. Combining the CDR3 with reference TRBV14 and TRBJ1-2 gives the whole variable domain EAGVTQFPSHSVIEKGQTVTLRCDPISGHDNLYWYRRVMGKEIKFLLHFVKESKQDESGMPNNRFLAERTGGTYSTLKVQPAELEDSGVYFCASSPHNINYGYTFGSGTRLTVV.

This rearrangement joins TRBV5-6 to TRBJ1-5; no firm D call. With 0 bases removed from V and 7 bases from J, the gap between germline ends came to 8 bases. The CDR3 is 13 amino acids. Looked up from germline, CDR1 is SGHDT and CDR2 is YYEEEE. The CDR3 is CASSLGRWQPQHF. In nucleotides, the CDR3 is TGTGCCAGCAGCTTGGGCAGGTGGCAGCCCCAGCATTTT.

The J gene is TRBJ2-3, the V gene TRBV6-5; possibly TRBD1 for D (6 bases). Trimming removed 0 bases at V and 3 bases at J, with 10 bases between. Germline-derived CDR1 and CDR2 are MNHEY and SVGAGI. The CDR3 runs to 15 residues. The CDR3 region is CASSYSRGVTDTQYF. The DNA for the CDR3 is TGTGCCAGCAGTTACTCCAGGGGAGTGACAGATACGCAGTATTTT.

The J gene is TRBJ1-5, the V gene TRBV6-5, with a possible D match to TRBD1 (5 bases). This CDR3 region has 15 residues. V lost 5 bases to trimming and J lost 4 bases, with 15 bases between them. The germline CDR1 and CDR2 sequences are MNHEY and SVGAGI. The CDR3 nucleotides are TGTGCCAGCAGTCCATCCGGGACTTTTAATCAGCCCCAGCATTTT. This encodes CASSPSGTFNQPQHF.

V gene TRBV7-8 combines with J gene TRBJ1-1; 11 nucleotides line up with TRBD1. The J segment lost 8 bases and the V segment lost 4 bases, leaving 3 bases of the junction unmatched. Per the germline V gene, CDR1 is SGHVS and CDR2 is FQNEAQ. The length of the CDR3 is 13 residues. CDR3 amino acids: CASSWTGGCEAFF. The DNA for the CDR3 is TGTGCCAGCAGCTGGACAGGGGGCTGCGAAGCTTTCTTT.

The chain links TRBV7-6 to TRBJ2-3; tentatively, D is TRBD2 (6 bases). Germline CDR1 is SGHVS and CDR2 is FNYEAQ. V shed 5 bases and J shed 2 bases, with 20 bases lying between them. The CDR3 runs to 17 residues. CDR3 region: CASSLRPPAGYTDTQYF. The CDR3 coding sequence is TGTGCCAGCAGCCTGCGCCCCCCGGCGGGGTACACAGATACGCAGTATTTT.

The V call is TRBV4-1, the J call TRBJ2-7; TRBD2 matches at 7 bases. V dropped 0 bases and J dropped 1; count of bases not matched to a gene: 3. The CDR3 loop spans 15 amino acids. Per germline, CDR1 MGHRA and CDR2 YSYEKL. CDR3 region: CASSQDVGGSYEQYF. DNA of the CDR3: TGCGCCAGCAGCCAAGATGTCGGGGGGTCCTACGAGCAGTACTTC.

This chain uses TRBV4-2 with TRBJ2-2; TRBD2 matches 9 bases. Per the germline V gene, CDR1 is LGHNA and CDR2 is YNFKEQ. The CDR3 is 17 amino acids. The V segment lost 3 bases and the J segment 4 bases; nucleotides outside the gene matches: 9. CDR3 nucleotide sequence: TGTGCCAGCAGCCAGGTGCGGGGGGGGGCAGGCACCGGGGAGCTGTTTTTT. Amino acid sequence: CASSQVRGGAGTGELFF.

The chain uses TRBV2 and TRBJ1-1; TRBD1 aligns across 7 bases. Germline trimming cut 6 bases from V and 6 bases from J; bases unmatched to any gene: 10. Germline CDR1 is SNHLY and CDR2 is FYNNEI. The length of the CDR3 is 14 residues. CDR3 in amino acids: CASRRGSGGAEAFF. CDR3 coding DNA: TGTGCCAGCAGGAGGGGCTCAGGGGGAGCTGAAGCTTTCTTT.

In nucleotides, the CDR3 is TGTGCCACCAGCAGACCCAGACAGGACCCGAGATTGTACTTC. The encoded protein is CATSRPRQDPRLYF. This chain joins TRBV15 and TRBJ2-7, with a possible D match to TRBD1 (6 bases). This CDR3 has 14 amino acids. Trimming shortened V by 2 bases and J by 12 bases, and 20 bases separated the two germline ends. Germline V gene sequence: CDR1 LNHNV, CDR2 YYDKDF (reference sequence).

The chain has TRBV19 and TRBJ1-1; 10 bases are shared with TRBD1. Germline assignment: CDR1 LNHDA and CDR2 SQIVND (reference sequence). This CDR3 has 15 residues. V dropped 7 bases and J dropped 1; count of bases not matched to a gene: 6. The CDR3 coding sequence is TGTGCCAGTAACGACAGGGGGCGCGGGAACACTGAAGCTTTCTTT. This translates into CASNDRGRGNTEAFF.